This T cell receptor (beta chain) derives from a study of Ad26.COV2.S vaccination and SARS-CoV-2 variants. Treatment here: some 20 received Ad26.COV2.S at low or high dose, single or two shots; 5 received placebo; per-sample allocation not given. Sampling took place 63 days after the first vaccine or placebo injection. Boston provided a donor who was an adult aged 18-55 years. Profiled with immunoSEQ multiplex PCR; TCRdb holds only in-frame clones, not every one. The profile shows under 400,000 clones, 87% of them singletons. CDR3 length: 14 amino acids. Germline V gene data show CDR1 as GTSNPN and CDR2 as SVGIG (reference sequence). V lost 1 base, J lost 2 bases, and 12 bases lay in between.

The specimen comprised peripheral blood, sampled in a trial of Ad26.COV2.S vaccine versus placebo. The clonotype was recovered from a person between 18 and 59 years old who received the Ad26.COV2.S COVID-19 vaccine or a placebo. The chain is built from TRBV30 and TRBJ2-7, with a tentative D call TRBD1 (6 bases). CDR3: CAWSAGQLAYEQYF. Here the CDR3 DNA reads TGTGCCTGGAGTGCCGGACAGTTAGCCTACGAGCAGTACTTC. The whole variable domain, remainder taken from reference TRBV30 and TRBJ2-7, is SQTIHQWPATLVQPVGSPLSLECTVEGTSNPNLYWYRQAAGRGLQLLFYSVGIGQISSEVPQNLSASRPQDRQFILSSKKLLLSDSGFYLCAWSAGQLAYEQYFGPGTRLTVT.